This TCR beta chain was observed in a study of OX40 agonist ivuxolimab in advanced cancers. Study-wide context: The dose-escalation cohort had hepatocellular carcinoma, melanoma, renal cell or head and neck cancer. Study-wide findings and caveats: Average numbers of expanded clones were greater in CD8+ T cells than in CD4+.

Worth noting for this clone: Antigen unknown.

CDR1 is LGHNT, CDR2 FRNRAP, per germline. Trimming shortened V by 7 bases and J by 4 bases, and 10 bases separated the two germline ends. The CDR3 has 12 amino acids. The assay was immunoSEQ multiplex PCR, and TCRdb's table has in-frame clones only and misses some. The sample includes tens of thousands of clones, 85% to 95% seen only once; the top ten take 8.7%. The origin of this receptor is an adult with an advanced solid tumor such as melanoma, head and neck, liver or kidney cancer. The sample in question was CD4+ or CD8+ T cells sorted from blood, obtained in a trial of the OX40 agonist ivuxolimab. This chain uses TRBV12-5 with TRBJ1-1; weak D call: TRBD1 (5 bases). The CDR3 is CASAHGGTEAFF. Here the CDR3 DNA reads TGTGCTAGTGCCCACGGGGGCACTGAAGCTTTCTTT.